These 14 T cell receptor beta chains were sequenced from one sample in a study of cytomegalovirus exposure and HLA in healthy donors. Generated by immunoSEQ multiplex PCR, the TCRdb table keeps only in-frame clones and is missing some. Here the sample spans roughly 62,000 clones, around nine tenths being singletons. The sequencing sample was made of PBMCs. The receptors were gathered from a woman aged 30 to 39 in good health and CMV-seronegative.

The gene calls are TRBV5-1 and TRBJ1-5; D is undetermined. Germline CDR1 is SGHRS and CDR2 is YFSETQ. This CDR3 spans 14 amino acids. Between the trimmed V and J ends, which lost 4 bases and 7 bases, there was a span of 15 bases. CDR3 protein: CASSPSALEQPQHF. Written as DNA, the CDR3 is TGCGCCAGCAGCCCTAGTGCCCTGGAGCAGCCCCAGCATTTT.

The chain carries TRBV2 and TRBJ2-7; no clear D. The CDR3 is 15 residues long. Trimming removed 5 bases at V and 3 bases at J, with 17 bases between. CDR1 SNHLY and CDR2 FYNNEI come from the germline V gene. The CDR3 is CASSPKRSGSYEQYF. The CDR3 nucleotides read TGTGCCAGCAGTCCCAAGCGATCTGGCAGCTACGAGCAGTACTTC.

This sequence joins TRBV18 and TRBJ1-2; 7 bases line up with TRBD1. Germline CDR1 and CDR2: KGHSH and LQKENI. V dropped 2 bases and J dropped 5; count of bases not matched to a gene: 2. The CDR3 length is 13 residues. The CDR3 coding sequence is TGTGCCAGCTCACCAGGGACAGAATATGGCTACACCTTC. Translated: CASSPGTEYGYTF.

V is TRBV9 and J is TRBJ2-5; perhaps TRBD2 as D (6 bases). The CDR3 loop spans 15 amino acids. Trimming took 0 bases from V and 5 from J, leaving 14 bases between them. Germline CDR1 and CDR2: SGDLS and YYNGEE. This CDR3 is CASSVGGEEAETQYF. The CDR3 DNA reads TGTGCCAGCAGCGTAGGCGGGGAGGAGGCGGAGACCCAGTACTTC.

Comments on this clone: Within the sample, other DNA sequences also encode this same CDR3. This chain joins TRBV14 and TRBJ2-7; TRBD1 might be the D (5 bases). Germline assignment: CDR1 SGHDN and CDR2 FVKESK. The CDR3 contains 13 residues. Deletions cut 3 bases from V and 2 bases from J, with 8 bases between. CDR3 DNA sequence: TGTGCCAGCAGCCAGACAGTACCCTACGAGCAGTACTTC. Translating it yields CASSQTVPYEQYF.

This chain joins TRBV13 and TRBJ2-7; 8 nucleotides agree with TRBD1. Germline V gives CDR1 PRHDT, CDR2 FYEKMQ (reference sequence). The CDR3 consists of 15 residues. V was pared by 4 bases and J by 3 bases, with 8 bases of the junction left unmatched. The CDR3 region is CASSSRDRGIYEQYF. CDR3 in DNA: TGTGCCAGCAGCTCAAGAGACAGGGGAATCTACGAGCAGTACTTC.

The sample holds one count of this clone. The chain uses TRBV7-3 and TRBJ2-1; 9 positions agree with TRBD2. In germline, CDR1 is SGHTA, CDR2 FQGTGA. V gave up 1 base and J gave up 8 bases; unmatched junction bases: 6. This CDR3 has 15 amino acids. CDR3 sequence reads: CASSLRLAGSDEQFF. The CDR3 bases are TGTGCCAGCAGCTTAAGGCTAGCGGGATCGGATGAGCAGTTCTTC.

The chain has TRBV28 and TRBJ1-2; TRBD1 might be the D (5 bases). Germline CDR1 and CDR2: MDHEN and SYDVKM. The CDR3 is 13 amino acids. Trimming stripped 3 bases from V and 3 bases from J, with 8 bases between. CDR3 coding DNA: TGTGCCAGCAGTTTCCAACAGGACTATGGCTACACCTTC. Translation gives CASSFQQDYGYTF.

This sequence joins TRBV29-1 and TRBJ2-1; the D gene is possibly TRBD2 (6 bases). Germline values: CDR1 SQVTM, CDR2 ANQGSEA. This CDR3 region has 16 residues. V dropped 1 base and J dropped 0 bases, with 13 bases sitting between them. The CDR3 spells CSVEGFGGFSYNEQFF. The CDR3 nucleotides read TGCAGCGTTGAAGGGTTCGGGGGATTCTCCTACAATGAGCAGTTCTTC.

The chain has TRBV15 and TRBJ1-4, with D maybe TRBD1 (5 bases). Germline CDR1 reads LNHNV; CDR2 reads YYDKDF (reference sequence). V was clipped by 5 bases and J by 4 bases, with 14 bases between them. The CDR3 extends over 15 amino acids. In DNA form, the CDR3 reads TGTGCCACCAGCGTAGAGCAGGGACTTAATGAAAAACTGTTTTTT. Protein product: CATSVEQGLNEKLFF.

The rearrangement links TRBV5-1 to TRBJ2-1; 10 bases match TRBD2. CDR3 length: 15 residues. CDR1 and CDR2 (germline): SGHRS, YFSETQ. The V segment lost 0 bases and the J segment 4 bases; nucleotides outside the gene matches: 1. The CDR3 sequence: CASSLGLAGYNEQFF. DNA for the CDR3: TGCGCCAGCAGCTTGGGACTAGCGGGTTACAATGAGCAGTTCTTC.

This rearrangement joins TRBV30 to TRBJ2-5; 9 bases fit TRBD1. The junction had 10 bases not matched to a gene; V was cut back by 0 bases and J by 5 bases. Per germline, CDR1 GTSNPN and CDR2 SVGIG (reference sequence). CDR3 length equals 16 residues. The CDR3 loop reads CAWSVPGQGFAETQYF. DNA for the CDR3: TGTGCCTGGAGTGTCCCGGGACAGGGTTTTGCTGAGACCCAGTACTTC.

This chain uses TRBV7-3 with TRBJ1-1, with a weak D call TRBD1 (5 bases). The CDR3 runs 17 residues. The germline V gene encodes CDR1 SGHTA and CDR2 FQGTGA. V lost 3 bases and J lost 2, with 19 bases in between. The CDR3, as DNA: TGTGCCAGCAGCTTTGGTGTCTCCAGGGAGGATAACACTGAAGCTTTCTTT. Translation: CASSFGVSREDNTEAFF.

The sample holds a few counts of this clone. This chain's CDR3 is CASTQNTEAFF. CDR3 bases: TGTGCCAGCACCCAGAACACTGAAGCTTTCTTT. The chain employs TRBV28 and TRBJ1-1; D not certain. From germline, CDR1 is MDHEN and CDR2 SYDVKM. Trimming stripped 7 bases from V and 1 base from J, with 4 bases between. The CDR3 is 11 residues long.